The 21 T cell receptor beta chains below all came from one sample that was sequenced in a study of T-cell memory formation after mild COVID-19. MiXCR, applied by TCRdb to the 5' RACE reads, yields one record per CDR3 protein. The sample has 450,000 or so distinct CDR3 sequences; about 23% are singletons. The sample comprised PBMCs or a T cell subset sorted from them (not recorded which). The receptor source for this set is an adult woman who had mild COVID-19 (a few samples of this study predate the infection). Cell type and time point are not known.

This clonotype was recorded a few times. The CDR3 protein is CASSPQDRVGYEQYF. The CDR3 DNA sequence: TGCGCCAGCAGCCCTCAGGACAGGGTGGGGTACGAGCAGTACTTC. The chain is built from TRBV4-1 and TRBJ2-7; 8 bases match TRBD1. V dropped 4 bases and J dropped 4; count of bases not matched to a gene: 9. This CDR3 comprises 15 residues. Germline CDR1 MGHRA, CDR2 YSYEKL.

This clonotype was detected a few times. V and J are TRBV7-9 and TRBJ1-2; 8 bases are a match to TRBD1. This CDR3 has 16 amino acids. Trimming took 1 base from V and 1 from J; bases not matched to a gene: 5. Germline lookup yields CDR1 SEHNR and CDR2 FQNEAQ (reference sequence). CDR3 residues: CASSLVPGQVNYGYTF. The CDR3 bases are TGTGCCAGCAGCTTAGTCCCGGGACAGGTTAACTATGGCTACACCTTC.

This clonotype appeared a few times. The V gene is TRBV12-3 or TRBV12-4, the J gene TRBJ2-7; a weak D match, TRBD2 (6 bases). The CDR3 covers 12 residues. V dropped 6 bases and J dropped 2 bases, with 8 bases sitting between them. The chain's CDR3 is CASRWEAYEQYF. The CDR3 DNA reads as TGTGCCAGCAGGTGGGAGGCCTACGAGCAGTACTTC.

This clonotype turned up a few times. The chain couples TRBV5-5 to TRBJ1-5; perhaps TRBD1 as D (5 bases). The V and J ends lost 4 bases and 2 bases respectively, with 10 bases between them. The V gene's germline CDR1 is SGHKS and CDR2 YYEKEE (reference sequence). This CDR3 has 14 residues. The CDR3 here is CASSPTTGNQPQHF. DNA for the CDR3: TGTGCCAGCAGCCCTACGACAGGCAATCAGCCCCAGCATTTT.

Only a few counts were recorded for this clonotype. The chain has TRBV12-3 or TRBV12-4 and TRBJ1-2; no reliable D call. The CDR3 totals 13 residues. V was pared by 5 bases and J by 4 bases, with 11 bases between. The CDR3 DNA sequence: TGTGCCAGCAGTACGCCTTCAAGCTATGGCTACACCTTC. The encoded protein is CASSTPSSYGYTF.

The chain recombines TRBV7-9 with TRBJ2-7, with 11 bases lining up with TRBD2. The CDR3 totals 15 residues. The germline V gene has CDR1 SEHNR and CDR2 FQNEAQ (reference sequence). The J segment lost 5 bases and the V segment lost 0 bases, leaving 3 bases of the junction unmatched. CDR3 amino acids: CASSLAQTSGDEQYF. The DNA for the CDR3 is TGTGCCAGCAGCTTAGCGCAGACTAGCGGGGACGAGCAGTACTTC.

V is TRBV7-3 and J is TRBJ2-3, with 11 bases aligning to TRBD2. This CDR3 is built from 18 residues. V trimming: 0 bases; J trimming: 1 base; junction bases outside the gene matches: 6. CDR1 is SGHTA, CDR2 FQGTGA, per germline. CDR3 residues: CASSLTGTSGSRTDTQYF. Here the CDR3 DNA reads TGTGCCAGCAGCTTAACCGGGACTAGCGGAAGTCGCACAGATACGCAGTATTTT.

The rearrangement uses TRBV3-1 and TRBJ2-2, with 11 bases fitting TRBD2. The V gene end was trimmed by 0 bases and the J gene end by 6 bases; junction bases not matched to a gene: 0. Germline V lookup: CDR1 LGHDT, CDR2 YNNKEL (reference sequence). The CDR3 is made up of 15 amino acids. CDR3: CASSQEGLAAGELFF. The CDR3 DNA reads TGTGCCAGCAGCCAAGAGGGACTAGCGGCCGGGGAGCTGTTTTTT.

The chain employs TRBV3-1 and TRBJ1-6; possibly TRBD1 for D (5 bases). The CDR3 has 17 residues. The germline V gene encodes CDR1 LGHDT and CDR2 YNNKEL (reference sequence). With 6 bases removed from V and 7 bases from J, the gap between germline ends came to 22 bases. The CDR3, as DNA: TGTGCCAGCAGTCCTCTGGAAGGGTCGGGACGGAATTCACCCCTCCACTTT. Amino acids: CASSPLEGSGRNSPLHF.

The chain employs TRBV6-1 and TRBJ1-2; D remains unclear. Germline V gives CDR1 MNHNS, CDR2 SASEGT. V shed 0 bases and J shed 13 bases, with 15 bases lying between them. This CDR3 region has 13 residues. CDR3 sequence reads: CASSEAPGYVATF. DNA of the CDR3: TGTGCCAGCAGTGAAGCACCGGGATATGTCGCCACCTTC.

The chain is built from TRBV11-3 and TRBJ2-1; D is possibly TRBD1 or TRBD2 (5 bases each). V gave up 8 bases and J gave up 2 bases, with 13 bases separating them. Germline CDR1 is SGHNT and CDR2 is YENEEA. This CDR3 has 14 amino acids. DNA for the CDR3: TGTGCCAGCCGACCGGGACGGACCTACAATGAGCAGTTCTTC. It is translated as CASRPGRTYNEQFF.

This clonotype was counted between two and nine times. The chain recombines TRBV7-6 with TRBJ2-3; the D is unclear. Germline CDR1 SGHVS, CDR2 FNYEAQ. The V and J ends lost 3 bases and 2 bases respectively, with 6 bases between them. The CDR3 has 13 amino acids. CDR3 DNA: TGTGCCAGCAGCTTCCCCCCCACAGATACGCAGTATTTT. It yields the protein CASSFPPTDTQYF.

In this sample, this clonotype turned up a few times. The CDR3 DNA reads as TGTGCCAGCAGCATCAGGGGATTTACTGAAGCTTTCTTT. Translated, it gives CASSIRGFTEAFF. The chain employs TRBV7-9 and TRBJ1-1; perhaps TRBD1 as D (6 bases). Germline loops: CDR1 SEHNR, CDR2 FQNEAQ (reference sequence). V was pared by 5 bases and J by 5 bases, with 12 bases between. CDR3 length equals 13 residues.

The genes are TRBV6-2 or TRBV6-3 and TRBJ2-2, with TRBD2 identical over 9 bases. After removal of 6 bases from V and 6 bases from J, the junction contained 8 bases not matched to a gene. This CDR3 comprises 15 residues. The germline V gene has CDR1 MNHEY and CDR2 SVGEGT. In DNA form, the CDR3 reads TGTGCCAGCAGCCTAGCGGGGCAAAGCCCCGGGGAGCTGTTTTTT. It codes for CASSLAGQSPGELFF.

This clonotype has at least ten counts. The V gene is TRBV12-3 or TRBV12-4, the J gene TRBJ2-5; D not certain. The V end was cut by 1 base, the J end by 2 bases, with 5 bases between. The CDR3 sequence is 13 residues long. CDR3 protein: CASSLVGQETQYF. As DNA, the CDR3 is TGTGCCAGCAGTTTAGTTGGGCAAGAGACCCAGTACTTC.

The sample holds a few counts of this clonotype. This chain joins TRBV18 and TRBJ1-4; no definite D call. Germline-derived CDR1 and CDR2 are KGHSH and LQKENI. The CDR3 runs 13 residues. V shed 3 bases and J shed 8 bases, with 10 bases lying between them. CDR3 bases: TGTGCCAGCTCACCCTGGGTGAACGAAAAACTGTTTTTT. Encoded protein: CASSPWVNEKLFF. The complete variable domain, with remaining parts taken from reference TRBV18 and TRBJ1-4, reads NAGVMQNPRHLVRRRGQEARLRCSPMKGHSHVYWYRQLPEEGLKFMVYLQKENIIDESGMPKERFSAEFPKEGPSILRIQQVVRGDSAAYFCASSPWVNEKLFFGSGTQLSVL.

The rearrangement joins TRBV6-5 to TRBJ1-4, with 7 bases matching TRBD1. This CDR3 contains 18 residues. V dropped 5 bases and J dropped 3; count of bases not matched to a gene: 15. Looked up from germline, CDR1 is MNHEY and CDR2 is SVGAGI. CDR3 amino acids: CASSLNPPPGGPNEKLFF. The CDR3 DNA reads TGTGCCAGCAGTCTTAATCCCCCCCCAGGGGGACCTAATGAAAAACTGTTTTTT.

The chain joins TRBV7-9 to TRBJ2-3; weak D call: TRBD1 (5 bases). The length of the CDR3 is 20 residues. Germline CDR1 and CDR2: SEHNR and FQNEAQ (reference sequence). V shed 5 bases and J shed 0 bases, with 27 bases lying between them. In nucleotides, the CDR3 is TGTGCCAGCAGCCATCGTCCCCCAACCCACAGGACGCACAGCACAGATACGCAGTATTTT. Its translation: CASSHRPPTHRTHSTDTQYF.

This clonotype was observed once. The chain employs TRBV11-2 and TRBJ2-1; TRBD2 matches 7 bases. V trimming: 5 bases; J trimming: 2 bases; junction bases outside the gene matches: 6. The V gene's germline CDR1 is SGHAT and CDR2 FQNNGV. The CDR3 consists of 15 residues. Here the CDR3 reads CASSEQRGTYNEQFF. The CDR3 DNA is TGTGCCAGCAGCGAGCAGCGGGGCACCTACAATGAGCAGTTCTTC.

This clonotype was recorded many times. The rearrangement uses TRBV11-2 and TRBJ2-7, with D maybe TRBD2 (5 bases). The CDR3 is 13 amino acids. Germline loops: CDR1 SGHAT, CDR2 FQNNGV. The V end lost 5 bases, the J end lost 3 bases, and 11 bases lay between the germline ends. In DNA, the CDR3 is TGTGCCAGCAGCCTCGGGAATAACTACGAGCAGTACTTC. Encoded protein: CASSLGNNYEQYF.

The sample holds a few counts of this clonotype. This sequence joins TRBV7-9 and TRBJ2-1; D is ambiguous. This CDR3 comprises 15 residues. CDR1 and CDR2 (germline): SEHNR, FQNEAQ (reference sequence). Trimming pared 2 bases from V and 5 bases from J, leaving 13 bases between. The CDR3 sequence: CASSLRRRWDNEQFF. The CDR3 nucleotides read TGTGCCAGCAGCTTAAGACGGCGCTGGGACAATGAGCAGTTCTTC.